This TCR beta chain was observed in a study of blood T cell repertoires in COVID-19. Using immunoSEQ multiplex PCR, the repertoire was profiled, and TCRdb retains in-frame clones only, with some absent. The profile shows 110,000 or so clones, approximately 85% of them singletons. CDR1 MDHEN and CDR2 SYDVKM come from the germline V gene. The CDR3 sequence is 17 residues long. With 0 bases clipped from V and 7 bases from J, the junction kept 10 bases outside the gene matches. This chain links TRBV28 with TRBJ2-1; 9 nucleotides match TRBD1. Input material: peripheral blood. This receptor was taken from a human donor in a cohort sampled during active COVID-19. CDR3 residues: CASSLWGTGGAGNEQFF. The CDR3 DNA follows: TGTGCCAGCAGTTTATGGGGAACAGGGGGCGCCGGGAATGAGCAGTTCTTC.